This T cell receptor (beta chain) originates from a study of blood T cell repertoires in COVID-19. Study-wide context: Material from acute and convalescent COVID-19 was sourced from the United States, Italy and Spain. Nucleic acid was either cDNA or gDNA, and it came from T cells, B-cell-depleted T cells, or PBMCs.

Germline CDR1 and CDR2: SNHLY and FYNNEI. There are 14 residues in the CDR3. Germline trimming cut 7 bases from V and 3 bases from J; bases unmatched to any gene: 6. Profiled with immunoSEQ multiplex PCR; TCRdb holds only in-frame clones, not every one. The sample shows approximately 500,000 clones, 80% to 90% of them seen only once. This sequence originates from a human donor in a cohort sampled during active COVID-19. The sample consisted of peripheral blood. The gene calls are TRBV2 and TRBJ2-1, with 7 bases matching TRBD2. CDR3 DNA: TGTGCCAGCACACTAGCGAGCAACTACAATGAGCAGTTCTTC. Amino acids: CASTLASNYNEQFF.